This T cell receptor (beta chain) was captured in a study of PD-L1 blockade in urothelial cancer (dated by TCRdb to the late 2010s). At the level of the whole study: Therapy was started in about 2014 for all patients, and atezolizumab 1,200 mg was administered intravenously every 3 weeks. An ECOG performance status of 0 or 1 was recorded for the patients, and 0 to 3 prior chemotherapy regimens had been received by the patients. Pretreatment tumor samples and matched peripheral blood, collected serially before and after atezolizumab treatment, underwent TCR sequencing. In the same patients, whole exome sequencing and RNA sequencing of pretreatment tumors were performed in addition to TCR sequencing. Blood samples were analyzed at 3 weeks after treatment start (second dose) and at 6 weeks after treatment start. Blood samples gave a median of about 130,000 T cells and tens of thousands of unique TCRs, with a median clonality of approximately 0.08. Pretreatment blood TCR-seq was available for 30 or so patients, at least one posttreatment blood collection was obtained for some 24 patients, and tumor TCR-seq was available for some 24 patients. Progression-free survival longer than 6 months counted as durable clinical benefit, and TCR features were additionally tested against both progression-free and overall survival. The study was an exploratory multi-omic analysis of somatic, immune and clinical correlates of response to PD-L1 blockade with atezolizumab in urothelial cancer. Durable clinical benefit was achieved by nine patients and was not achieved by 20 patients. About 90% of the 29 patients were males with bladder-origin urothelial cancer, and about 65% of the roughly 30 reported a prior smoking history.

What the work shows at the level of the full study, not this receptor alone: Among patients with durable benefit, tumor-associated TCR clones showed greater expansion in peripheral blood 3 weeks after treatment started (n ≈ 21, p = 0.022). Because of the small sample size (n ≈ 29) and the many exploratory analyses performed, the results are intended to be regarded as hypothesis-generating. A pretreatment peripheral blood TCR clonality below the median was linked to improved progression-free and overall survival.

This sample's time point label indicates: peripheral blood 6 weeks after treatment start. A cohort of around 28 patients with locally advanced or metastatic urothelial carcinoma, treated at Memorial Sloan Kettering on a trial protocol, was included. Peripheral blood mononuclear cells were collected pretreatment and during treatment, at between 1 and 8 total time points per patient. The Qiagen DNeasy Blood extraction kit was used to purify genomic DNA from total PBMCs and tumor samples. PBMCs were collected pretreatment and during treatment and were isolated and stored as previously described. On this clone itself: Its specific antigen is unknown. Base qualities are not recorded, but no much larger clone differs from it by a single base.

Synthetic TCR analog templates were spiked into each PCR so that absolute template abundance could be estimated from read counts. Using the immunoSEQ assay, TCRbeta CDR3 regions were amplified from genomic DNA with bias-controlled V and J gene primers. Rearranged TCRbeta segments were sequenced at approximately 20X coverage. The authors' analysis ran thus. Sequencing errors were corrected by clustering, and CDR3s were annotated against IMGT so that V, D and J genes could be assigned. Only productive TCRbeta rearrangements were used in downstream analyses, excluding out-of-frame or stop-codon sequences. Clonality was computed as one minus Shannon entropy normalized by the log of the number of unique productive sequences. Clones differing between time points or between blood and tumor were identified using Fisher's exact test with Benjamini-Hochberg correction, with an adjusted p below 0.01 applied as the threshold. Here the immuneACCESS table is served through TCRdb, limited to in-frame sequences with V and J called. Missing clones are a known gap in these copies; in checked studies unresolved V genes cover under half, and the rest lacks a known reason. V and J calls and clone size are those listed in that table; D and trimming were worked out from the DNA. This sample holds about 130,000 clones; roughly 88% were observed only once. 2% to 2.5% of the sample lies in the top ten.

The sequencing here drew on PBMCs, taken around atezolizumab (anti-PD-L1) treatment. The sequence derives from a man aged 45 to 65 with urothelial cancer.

The DNA reads as follows: TGCGCCAGCAGCCAATCCGGACTAGCGGGACGGACAGATACGCAGTATTTT. It translates as CASSQSGLAGRTDTQYF. The sequence joins TRBV4-1 to TRBJ2-3; a stretch of 12 junction bases matches TRBD2. Ends trimmed: V by 2 bases, J by 3 bases; bases unmatched to a gene: 6. The CDR3 contains 17 residues, cysteine and phenylalanine counted. Of all the DNA, just the CDR3 is kept, 51 bases in frame from base 1. CDR1 MGHRA and CDR2 YSYEKL are derived from the germline V gene.